Below, 29 T cell receptor beta chains from the same sample are listed, as sequenced in a study of blood T cell repertoires in COVID-19. Data came from immunoSEQ multiplex PCR; TCRdb stores just in-frame clones and leaves some out. Seen here are 100,000 to 120,000 clones, roughly 80% observed once, and the top ten hold roughly 1.6%. Sequenced sample: peripheral blood. These receptors all stem from a man over 45 with acute or convalescent COVID-19.

The V call is TRBV4-2, the J call TRBJ1-1; D unclear. The V end was cut by 1 base, the J end by 4 bases, with 13 bases between. Germline values: CDR1 LGHNA, CDR2 YNFKEQ. The length of the CDR3 is 15 residues. In nucleotides, the CDR3 is TGTGCCAGCAGCCAAGGGTTGGCAGGAACCACTGAAGCTTTCTTT. Residues: CASSQGLAGTTEAFF.

The chain employs TRBV2 and TRBJ2-6, with 7 bases aligning to TRBD1. CDR3 length: 18 residues. Trimming removed 7 bases from V and 4 bases from J; junction bases left unmatched: 16. Germline-derived CDR1 and CDR2 are SNHLY and FYNNEI. The CDR3 is CASTWTGSGSGGANVLTF. Written as DNA, the CDR3 is TGTGCCAGCACCTGGACAGGTTCGGGGTCGGGAGGGGCCAACGTCCTGACTTTC.

This chain links TRBV5-5 with TRBJ2-3; D is perhaps TRBD1 (5 bases). There are 16 residues in the CDR3. Trimming shortened V by 4 bases and J by 2 bases, and 17 bases separated the two germline ends. CDR1 and CDR2 from the germline V gene are SGHKS and YYEKEE (reference sequence). The CDR3: CASSARSWGFTDTQYF. In DNA form, the CDR3 reads TGTGCCAGCAGCGCCCGCAGTTGGGGCTTCACAGATACGCAGTATTTT.

This rearrangement joins TRBV9 to TRBJ1-4; 9 nucleotides agree with TRBD1. The germline CDR1 and CDR2 sequences are SGDLS and YYNGEE. The CDR3 runs to 15 residues. The V gene end was trimmed by 0 bases and the J gene end by 8 bases; junction bases not matched to a gene: 5. In DNA form, the CDR3 reads TGTGCCAGCAGCGTAGGGGGACAGGGCGGAGAAAAACTGTTTTTT. Amino acid sequence: CASSVGGQGGEKLFF.

This clone was seen a few times. V is TRBV19 and J is TRBJ2-5; possibly TRBD2 for D (5 bases). CDR3 length: 14 amino acids. The germline CDR1 and CDR2 sequences are LNHDA and SQIVND (reference sequence). Trimming left V 8 bases short and J 4 bases short, with 17 bases between. In DNA, the CDR3 is TGTGCCAGTCGACCGGGATCCCACGGAGAGACCCAGTACTTC. It encodes CASRPGSHGETQYF.

The chain employs TRBV18 and TRBJ1-1; 10 nucleotides align to TRBD1. Germline-derived CDR1 and CDR2 are KGHSH and LQKENI. The length of the CDR3 is 14 residues. V dropped 6 bases and J dropped 5; count of bases not matched to a gene: 6. DNA for the CDR3: TGTGCCAGCTCTCCGACAGGGGGCGTTACTGAAGCTTTCTTT. This gives the protein CASSPTGGVTEAFF.

Here the CDR3 DNA reads TGTGCCACCAGTGCGGAACGTGGAGCCGAACGTCTGGATACGCAGTATTTT. This sequence encodes CATSAERGAERLDTQYF. J is TRBJ2-3 and V is TRBV24-1; no reliable D call. With 5 bases removed from V and 6 bases from J, the gap between germline ends came to 23 bases. CDR1 is KGHDR and CDR2 is SFDVKD in the germline V gene. This CDR3 is 17 amino acids long.

J is TRBJ1-1 and V is TRBV3-1 (or the pseudogene TRBV3-2); TRBD1 matches 9 bases. CDR3 length: 15 residues. Germline-derived CDR1 and CDR2 are LGHDT and YNNKEL (reference sequence). V lost 2 bases, J lost 1 base, and 2 bases stayed unmatched. DNA of the CDR3: TGTGCCAGCAGCCAACTGACAGGGGGGAACACTGAAGCTTTCTTT. This sequence encodes CASSQLTGGNTEAFF.

V and J are TRBV2 and TRBJ1-2; TRBD1 aligns across 7 bases. The CDR3 runs to 13 residues. Germline-derived CDR1 and CDR2 are SNHLY and FYNNEI. J gave up 7 bases and V 5 bases, and 7 bases lay outside the gene matches. CDR3 coding DNA: TGTGCCAGCAGTTTAGGGGGCGGTCGTGGCTACACCTTC. Translation: CASSLGGGRGYTF.

The CDR3: CASNRQGNEQFF. CDR3 DNA sequence: TGTGCCAGCAACCGACAGGGGAATGAGCAGTTCTTC. J is TRBJ2-1 and V is TRBV9; 8 nucleotides align to TRBD1. Looked up from germline, CDR1 is SGDLS and CDR2 is YYNGEE. V was pared by 6 bases and J by 7 bases, with 3 bases of the junction left unmatched. The CDR3 has 12 amino acids.

The gene calls are TRBV7-2 and TRBJ2-2; 7 bases agree with TRBD2. CDR1 and CDR2 from the germline V gene are SGHTA and FQGNSA. CDR3 length: 16 residues. V lost 5 bases and J lost 5; bases outside the gene matches: 11. The CDR3 bases are TGTGCCAGCAGCCCGCGCGCGACTAGCTCAACCGGGGAGCTGTTTTTT. The encoded protein is CASSPRATSSTGELFF.

The genes are TRBV12-3 or TRBV12-4 and TRBJ2-2, with D unresolved. V was pared by 3 bases and J by 7 bases, with 9 bases between. CDR3 length equals 13 residues. The CDR3 sequence is CASSFNTGGELFF. CDR3 DNA: TGTGCCAGCAGTTTTAATACCGGCGGGGAGCTGTTTTTT.

This clone was observed once. The rearrangement links TRBV29-1 to TRBJ2-3, with 11 positions matching TRBD2. CDR1 is SQVTM and CDR2 is ANQGSEA in the germline V gene. The CDR3 length is 14 residues. J was trimmed by 0 bases and V by 7 bases; bases with no gene match: 3. CDR3 loop: CSATSGTSTDTQYF. The DNA for the CDR3 is TGCAGCGCGACTAGCGGGACTAGCACAGATACGCAGTATTTT.

The J gene is TRBJ1-5, the V gene TRBV4-1, with D uncertain. Between the trimmed V and J ends, which lost 1 base and 7 bases, there was a span of 8 bases. This CDR3 spans 13 amino acids. Germline-derived CDR1 and CDR2 are MGHRA and YSYEKL. CDR3 residues: CASSQGGKQPQHF. DNA of the CDR3: TGCGCCAGCAGCCAAGGAGGGAAACAGCCCCAGCATTTT.

This sequence joins TRBV5-1 and TRBJ2-2; D may be TRBD2 (5 bases). The CDR3 contains 17 residues. From germline, CDR1 is SGHRS and CDR2 YFSETQ. Trimming pared 7 bases from V and 1 base from J, leaving 20 bases between. As DNA, the CDR3 is TGCGCCAGCGGGCCGATCGCTTTCAGCGGGAACACCGGGGAGCTGTTTTTT. Protein sequence: CASGPIAFSGNTGELFF.

This chain connects TRBV5-1 to TRBJ2-1; weak D call: TRBD2 (6 bases). CDR1 is SGHRS and CDR2 is YFSETQ in the germline V gene. CDR3 length: 15 residues. Trimming removed 0 bases at V and 4 bases at J, with 11 bases between. The CDR3 nucleotides read TGCGCCAGCAGCTTGGAGGCGGGGACTTACAATGAGCAGTTCTTC. As protein: CASSLEAGTYNEQFF. Together with reference TRBV5-1 and TRBJ2-1, the CDR3 gives the full variable domain: KAGVTQTPRYLIKTRGQQVTLSCSPISGHRSVSWYQQTPGQGLQFLFEYFSETQRNKGNFPGRFSGRQFSNSRSEMNVSTLELGDSALYLCASSLEAGTYNEQFFGPGTRLTVL.

The chain links TRBV19 to TRBJ1-6, with unresolved D. V was shortened by 6 bases and J by 6 bases, with 9 bases between the two germline ends. This CDR3 has 13 amino acids. CDR1 and CDR2 from the germline V gene are LNHDA and SQIVND (reference sequence). The CDR3 protein is CASSPSFNSPLHF. CDR3 DNA: TGTGCCAGTAGCCCTTCGTTTAATTCACCCCTCCACTTT.

V gene TRBV6-1 combines with J gene TRBJ1-2; a weak D match, TRBD1 (5 bases). Trimming cost V 2 bases and J 0 bases, with 19 bases left between them. This CDR3 comprises 18 residues. CDR1 MNHNS and CDR2 SASEGT come from the germline V gene. Written as DNA, the CDR3 is TGTGCCAGCAGTGAATGGGGCGGAGGGAGGGAATCTAACTATGGCTACACCTTC. Translated, it gives CASSEWGGGRESNYGYTF.

The chain couples TRBV3-1 (or the pseudogene TRBV3-2) to TRBJ1-5, with D maybe TRBD1 (6 bases). Germline V gives CDR1 LGHDT, CDR2 YNNKEL (reference sequence). V lost 2 bases and J lost 1, with 9 bases in between. There are 15 residues in the CDR3. CDR3 bases: TGTGCCAGCAGCCAATCCGGACAGAGCAATCAGCCCCAGCATTTT. Amino acids: CASSQSGQSNQPQHF.

The V gene is TRBV7-9, the J gene TRBJ1-2, with D possibly being TRBD1 (5 bases). The CDR3 extends over 14 amino acids. Trimming stripped 5 bases from V and 2 bases from J, with 12 bases between. The V gene's germline CDR1 is SEHNR and CDR2 FQNEAQ (reference sequence). The CDR3 coding sequence is TGTGCCAGCAGCGCCTTGGACAACAACTATGGCTACACCTTC. Its protein product is CASSALDNNYGYTF.

CDR3 sequence (DNA): TGTGCCAGCAGCCCCCGGGGGGCGGCAGGCTACACCTTC. It translates to CASSPRGAAGYTF. The chain is built from TRBV12-3 or TRBV12-4 and TRBJ1-2; D possibly corresponds to TRBD1 (6 bases). V was trimmed by 6 bases and J by 8 bases, leaving 16 bases between them. CDR3 length: 13 amino acids.

The V call is TRBV4-1, the J call TRBJ2-3, with D possibly TRBD1 on 8 matching bases. V was pared by 1 base and J by 7 bases, with 15 bases between. Per the germline V gene, CDR1 is MGHRA and CDR2 is YSYEKL. The CDR3 is made up of 15 amino acids. The CDR3 DNA reads TGCGCCAGCAGCCAAGGACAGGGGACTACAAATACGCAGTATTTT. This gives the protein CASSQGQGTTNTQYF.

The chain combines TRBV5-1 with TRBJ1-5; D is unresolved. Looked up from germline, CDR1 is SGHRS and CDR2 is YFSETQ. The CDR3 consists of 14 residues. V was cut by 0 bases and J by 3 bases, with 7 bases left in between. The CDR3: CASSLEGDNQPQHF. CDR3 DNA sequence: TGCGCCAGCAGCTTGGAGGGAGACAATCAGCCCCAGCATTTT.

The CDR3 nucleotides are TGTGCCATCAGTGAGGTGGGGGGGCCGGATGAGCAGTTCTTC. Translating it yields CAISEVGGPDEQFF. The chain uses TRBV10-3 and TRBJ2-1, with D perhaps matching TRBD2 (7 bases). The germline V and J ends were trimmed by 2 bases and 8 bases, with 13 bases remaining between them. Per germline, CDR1 ENHRY and CDR2 SYGVKD. CDR3 size: 14 residues.

The V gene is TRBV3-1 (or the pseudogene TRBV3-2), the J gene TRBJ2-5, with 14 bases identical to TRBD2. The CDR3 contains 17 residues. The V segment lost 1 base and the J segment 5 bases; nucleotides outside the gene matches: 6. Germline loops: CDR1 LGHDT, CDR2 YNNKEL (reference sequence). DNA for the CDR3: TGTGCCAGCAGCCAAGCCAAGACTAGCGGGGGGGTGGAGACCCAGTACTTC. It yields the protein CASSQAKTSGGVETQYF.

The chain links TRBV28 to TRBJ1-5; D possibly corresponds to TRBD1 (6 bases). Per germline, CDR1 MDHEN and CDR2 SYDVKM. The CDR3 sequence is 14 residues long. V gave up 6 bases and J gave up 4 bases, with 13 bases separating them. CDR3 amino acids: CASSPAGANQPQHF. The CDR3 DNA follows: TGTGCCAGCAGCCCAGCAGGGGCAAATCAGCCCCAGCATTTT.

This chain connects TRBV28 to TRBJ1-2, with 7 positions matching TRBD1. CDR3 length: 14 residues. Germline CDR1 is MDHEN and CDR2 is SYDVKM. V trimming: 5 bases; J trimming: 2 bases; junction bases outside the gene matches: 5. For the CDR3, the DNA is TGTGCCAGCAGTACCCCGACAGGGAACTATGGCTACACCTTC. Its translation: CASSTPTGNYGYTF.

This clone was seen only once. V is TRBV5-4 and J is TRBJ2-2; 7 nucleotides align to TRBD1. CDR3 length: 15 residues. Trimming took 3 bases from V and 5 from J; bases not matched to a gene: 7. Germline V gene sequence: CDR1 SGHNT, CDR2 YYREEE (reference sequence). CDR3 protein: CASSYWGQRTGELFF. DNA for the CDR3: TGTGCCAGCAGCTACTGGGGACAGAGAACCGGGGAGCTGTTTTTT.

The V and J genes are TRBV24-1 and TRBJ1-2; D gene uncertain. V was pared by 3 bases and J by 7 bases, with 8 bases between. CDR1 and CDR2 (germline): KGHDR, SFDVKD. CDR3 length equals 12 residues. Here the CDR3 reads CATSDPRVGYTF. In DNA, the CDR3 is TGTGCCACCAGTGATCCGAGGGTTGGCTACACCTTC.